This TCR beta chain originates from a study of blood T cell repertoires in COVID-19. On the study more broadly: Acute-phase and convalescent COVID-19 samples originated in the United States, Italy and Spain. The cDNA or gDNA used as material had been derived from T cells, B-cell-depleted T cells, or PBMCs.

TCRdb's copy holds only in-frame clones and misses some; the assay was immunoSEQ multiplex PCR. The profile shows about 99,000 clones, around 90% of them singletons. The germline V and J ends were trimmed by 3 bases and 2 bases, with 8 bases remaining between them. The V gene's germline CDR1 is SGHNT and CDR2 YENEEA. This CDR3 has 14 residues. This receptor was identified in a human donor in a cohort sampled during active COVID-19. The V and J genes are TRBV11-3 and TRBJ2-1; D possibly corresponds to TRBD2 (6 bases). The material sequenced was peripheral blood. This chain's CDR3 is CASSFGGAYNEQFF. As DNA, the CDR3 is TGTGCCAGCAGCTTTGGAGGGGCCTACAATGAGCAGTTCTTC.